Shown below are 16 T cell receptor beta chains from a single sample sequenced in a study of Tregs in tolerant kidney transplant recipients. The method was immunoSEQ multiplex PCR; TCRdb's version includes in-frame clones alone and lacks a portion of them. The sample lists roughly 120,000 clones, 92% occurring once. Sequenced sample: CD4+ T cells from blood. The receptors stem from a human donor in good health.

V and J are TRBV30 and TRBJ1-2; D is ambiguous. The germline V gene has CDR1 GTSNPN and CDR2 SVGIG (reference sequence). Trimming removed 5 bases at V and 3 bases at J, with 19 bases between. This CDR3 spans 15 amino acids. Written as DNA, the CDR3 is TGTGCCTGGCCCCTCTTGCGGGTTTATCACTATGGCTACACCTTC. Translated: CAWPLLRVYHYGYTF.

The chain employs TRBV6-6 and TRBJ1-2, with D perhaps TRBD1 (6 bases). Germline-derived CDR1 and CDR2 are MNHNY and SVGAGI (reference sequence). The V gene lost 5 bases and the J gene lost 4 bases, with 17 bases spanning the gap. The CDR3 is 15 amino acids. For the CDR3, the DNA is TGTGCCAGCAGTAAGAATCCACAGGGATCCTATGGCTACACCTTC. As protein: CASSKNPQGSYGYTF.

The V gene is TRBV30, the J gene TRBJ1-2, with D unclear. CDR1 and CDR2 (germline): GTSNPN, SVGIG (reference sequence). V was trimmed by 8 bases and J by 4 bases, leaving 8 bases between them. The CDR3 has 10 amino acids. This CDR3 is CAQDLYGYTF. CDR3 coding DNA: TGTGCCCAGGACCTCTATGGCTACACCTTC.

The rearrangement joins TRBV10-3 to TRBJ2-1; D unresolved. V dropped 2 bases and J dropped 7 bases, with 15 bases sitting between them. This CDR3 spans 15 amino acids. CDR1 and CDR2 (germline): ENHRY, SYGVKD. CDR3 protein: CAISEPSGGRNEQFF. As DNA, the CDR3 is TGTGCCATCAGTGAGCCCAGTGGTGGGCGGAATGAGCAGTTCTTC.

This chain joins TRBV4-1 and TRBJ1-5, with TRBD1 matching 7 bases. In germline, CDR1 is MGHRA, CDR2 YSYEKL. V lost 1 base to trimming and J lost 2 bases; unmatched junction nucleotides: 2. This CDR3 has 15 amino acids. CDR3 amino acids: CASSQGQGGNQPQHF. CDR3 bases: TGCGCCAGCAGCCAAGGTCAGGGGGGCAATCAGCCCCAGCATTTT.

This chain links TRBV11-2 with TRBJ2-7; D possibly corresponds to TRBD2 (7 bases). Trimming pared 1 base from V and 7 bases from J, leaving 26 bases between. Germline V gene lookup returns CDR1 SGHAT and CDR2 FQNNGV. The CDR3 sequence is 18 residues long. Here the CDR3 DNA reads TGTGCCAGCAGCTTAGCACCCTCCCAACAGCGGACTAGGGGGGAGCAGTACTTC. It codes for CASSLAPSQQRTRGEQYF.

The rearrangement joins TRBV4-2 to TRBJ1-4, with D uncertain. The CDR3 consists of 16 residues. Trimming removed 2 bases at V and 7 bases at J, with 17 bases between. Germline CDR1 is LGHNA and CDR2 is YNFKEQ. The CDR3 DNA reads as TGTGCCAGCAGCCAACCAAGGATTACAAGTGGTGAAAAACTGTTTTTT. Its translation is CASSQPRITSGEKLFF.

The chain combines TRBV7-3 with TRBJ2-5; D is perhaps TRBD2 (6 bases). Trimming stripped 2 bases from V and 2 bases from J, with 9 bases between. Germline CDR1 and CDR2: SGHTA and FQGTGA. The CDR3 contains 14 residues. This CDR3 is CASSLAGKQETQYF. CDR3 DNA sequence: TGTGCCAGCAGCTTAGCGGGGAAACAAGAGACCCAGTACTTC.

This chain connects TRBV7-9 to TRBJ1-2, with D perhaps matching TRBD1 (6 bases). The germline gives CDR1 SEHNR, CDR2 FQNEAQ (reference sequence). This CDR3 is 13 amino acids long. The ends were cut back, 5 bases at V and 3 bases at J, with 10 bases in the middle. CDR3 nucleotides: TGTGCCAGCAGCCGGGACACAGACTATGGCTACACCTTC. Encoded protein: CASSRDTDYGYTF.

The rearrangement uses TRBV18 and TRBJ1-4; 9 nucleotides agree with TRBD1. Germline assignment: CDR1 KGHSH and CDR2 LQKENI. Trimming took 0 bases from V and 6 from J; bases not matched to a gene: 5. The CDR3 consists of 16 residues. CDR3 bases: TGTGCCAGCTCACCACCGCGCGACAGGGGGTATGAAAAACTGTTTTTT. Protein sequence: CASSPPRDRGYEKLFF.

V is TRBV7-8 and J is TRBJ1-2; D not resolved. CDR3 size: 14 residues. V lost 5 bases to trimming and J lost 3 bases, with 13 bases between them. CDR1 SGHVS and CDR2 FQNEAQ come from the germline V gene. CDR3 in amino acids: CASSLGGKDYGYTF. The DNA of the CDR3 is TGTGCCAGCAGCCTAGGAGGGAAGGACTATGGCTACACCTTC.

The chain has TRBV27 and TRBJ2-5, with 13 bases lining up with TRBD2. Germline-derived CDR1 and CDR2 are MNHEY and SMNVEV (reference sequence). J was trimmed by 4 bases and V by 7 bases; bases with no gene match: 18. The CDR3 has 19 amino acids. DNA for the CDR3: TGTGCCAGCAAGACTGTAACCGGGACTAGCGGGAAACAGGGAGAGACCCAGTACTTC. Its protein product is CASKTVTGTSGKQGETQYF.

This clone was seen a single time. The chain has TRBV6-1 and TRBJ1-2; a weak D match, TRBD1 (5 bases). From germline, CDR1 is MNHNS and CDR2 SASEGT. The CDR3 loop spans 11 amino acids. Trimming cost V 7 bases and J 8 bases, with 11 bases left between them. This CDR3 reads CASNREGGYTF. The DNA of the CDR3 is TGTGCCAGCAATCGGGAGGGGGGCTACACCTTC.

The rearrangement uses TRBV9 and TRBJ2-5; 8 bases agree with TRBD2. The V and J ends lost 0 bases and 4 bases, in that order; junction bases with no gene match: 5. The CDR3 has 15 amino acids. The germline V gene encodes CDR1 SGDLS and CDR2 YYNGEE. The CDR3 DNA sequence: TGTGCCAGCAGCGTAGCTACACGGGGGGGAGAGACCCAGTACTTC. Amino acid sequence: CASSVATRGGETQYF.

The rearrangement links TRBV2 to TRBJ1-4; D uncertain. Germline V gene lookup returns CDR1 SNHLY and CDR2 FYNNEI. V was cut by 2 bases and J by 5 bases, with 9 bases left in between. The CDR3 has 14 residues. CDR3: CASSETHPNEKLFF. The CDR3 region has the DNA TGTGCCAGCAGTGAAACACACCCAAATGAAAAACTGTTTTTT.

V is TRBV27 and J is TRBJ1-5; 8 nucleotides line up with TRBD1. V dropped 4 bases and J dropped 11; count of bases not matched to a gene: 10. The length of the CDR3 is 14 residues. CDR1 and CDR2 from the germline V gene are MNHEY and SMNVEV (reference sequence). The CDR3 coding sequence is TGTGCCAGCAGTTCCGGACAGGGAGGTTCGACCCAGCATTTT. It is translated as CASSSGQGGSTQHF.